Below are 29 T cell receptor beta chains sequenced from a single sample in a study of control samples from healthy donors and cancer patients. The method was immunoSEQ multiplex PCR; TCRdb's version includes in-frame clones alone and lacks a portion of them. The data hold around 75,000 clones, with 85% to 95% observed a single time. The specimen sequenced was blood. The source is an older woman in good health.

The CDR3 region has the DNA TGTGCCAGCAGGCTCTTGGACAGGGGTAGGCGAGGGCGTACGCAGTATTTT. This codes for CASRLLDRGRRGRTQYF. V and J are TRBV21-1 and TRBJ2-3; TRBD1 is the table's D call and was not checked against the DNA. TRBV21-1 is a pseudogene. This CDR3 is 17 amino acids long.

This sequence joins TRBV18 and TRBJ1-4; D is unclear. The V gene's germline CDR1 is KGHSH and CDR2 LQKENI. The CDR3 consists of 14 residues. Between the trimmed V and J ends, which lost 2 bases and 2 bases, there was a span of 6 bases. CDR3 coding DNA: TGTGCCAGCTCACCAGGGAAGACTAATGAAAAACTGTTTTTT. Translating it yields CASSPGKTNEKLFF. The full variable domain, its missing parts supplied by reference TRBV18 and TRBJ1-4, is NAGVMQNPRHLVRRRGQEARLRCSPMKGHSHVYWYRQLPEEGLKFMVYLQKENIIDESGMPKERFSAEFPKEGPSILRIQQVVRGDSAAYFCASSPGKTNEKLFFGSGTQLSVL.

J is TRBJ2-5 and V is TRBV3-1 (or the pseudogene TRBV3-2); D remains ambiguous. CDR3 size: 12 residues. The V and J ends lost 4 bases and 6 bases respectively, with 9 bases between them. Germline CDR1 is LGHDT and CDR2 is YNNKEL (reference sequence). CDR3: CASSRVEKTQYF. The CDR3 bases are TGTGCCAGCAGCCGGGTGGAGAAGACCCAGTACTTC.

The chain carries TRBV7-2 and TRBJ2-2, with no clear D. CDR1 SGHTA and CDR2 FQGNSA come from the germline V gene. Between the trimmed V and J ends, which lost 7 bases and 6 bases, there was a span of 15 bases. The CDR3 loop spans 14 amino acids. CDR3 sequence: CASTESRQAGELFF. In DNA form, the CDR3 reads TGTGCCAGCACCGAAAGCAGGCAGGCCGGGGAGCTGTTTTTT. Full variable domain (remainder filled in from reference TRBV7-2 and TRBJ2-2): GAGVSQSPSNKVTEKGKDVELRCDPISGHTALYWYRQSLGQGLEFLIYFQGNSAPDKSGLPSDRFSAERTGGSVSTLTIQRTQQEDSAVYLCASTESRQAGELFFGEGSRLTVL.

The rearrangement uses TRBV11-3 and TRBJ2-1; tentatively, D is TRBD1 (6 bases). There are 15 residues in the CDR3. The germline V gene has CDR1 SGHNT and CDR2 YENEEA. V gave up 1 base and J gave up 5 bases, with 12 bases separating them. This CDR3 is CASSLGQGRHNEQFF. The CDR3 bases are TGTGCCAGCAGCTTAGGGCAGGGGAGACACAATGAGCAGTTCTTC.

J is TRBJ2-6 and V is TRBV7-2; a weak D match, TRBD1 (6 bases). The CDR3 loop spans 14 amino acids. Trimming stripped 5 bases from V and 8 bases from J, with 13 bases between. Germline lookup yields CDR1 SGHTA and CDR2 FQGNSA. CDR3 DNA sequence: TGTGCCAGCAGCCCGATGACAGGTACCAACGTCCTGACTTTC. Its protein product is CASSPMTGTNVLTF.

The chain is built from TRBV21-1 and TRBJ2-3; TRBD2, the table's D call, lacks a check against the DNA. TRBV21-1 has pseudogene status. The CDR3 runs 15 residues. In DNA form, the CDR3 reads TGTGCCAGCAGAGGGAGGGCAGCTAGCACAGATACGCAGTATTTT. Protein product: CASRGRAASTDTQYF.

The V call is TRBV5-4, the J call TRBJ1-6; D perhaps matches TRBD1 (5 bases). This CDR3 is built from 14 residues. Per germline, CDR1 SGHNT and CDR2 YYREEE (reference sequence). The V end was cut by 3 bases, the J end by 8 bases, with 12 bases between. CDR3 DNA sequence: TGTGCCAGCAGCTGGCAGGGTATAGATTCACCCCTCCACTTT. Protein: CASSWQGIDSPLHF. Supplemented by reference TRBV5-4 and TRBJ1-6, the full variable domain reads ETGVTQSPTHLIKTRGQQVTLRCSSQSGHNTVSWYQQALGQGPQFIFQYYREEENGRGNFPPRFSGLQFPNYSSELNVNALELDDSALYLCASSWQGIDSPLHFGNGTRLTVT.

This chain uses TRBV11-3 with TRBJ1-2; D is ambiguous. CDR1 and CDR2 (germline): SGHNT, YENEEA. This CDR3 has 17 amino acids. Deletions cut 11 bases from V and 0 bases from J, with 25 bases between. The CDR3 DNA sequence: TGTGCCCCCGGCCACCGGGCAGGATATAATTCTAACTATGGCTACACCTTC. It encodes CAPGHRAGYNSNYGYTF.

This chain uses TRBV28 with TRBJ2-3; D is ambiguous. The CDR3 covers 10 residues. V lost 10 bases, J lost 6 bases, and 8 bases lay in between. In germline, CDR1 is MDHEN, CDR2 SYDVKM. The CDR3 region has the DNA TGTGCCACCTTCGGCGATACGCAGTATTTT. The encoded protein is CATFGDTQYF.

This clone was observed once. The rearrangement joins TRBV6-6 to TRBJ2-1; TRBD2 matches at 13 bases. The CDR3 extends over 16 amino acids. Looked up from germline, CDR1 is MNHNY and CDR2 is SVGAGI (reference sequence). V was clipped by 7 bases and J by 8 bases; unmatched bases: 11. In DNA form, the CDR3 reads TGTGCCAGCATCCTCTCTGGACTAGCGGGAGAGGATGAGCAGTTCTTC. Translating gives CASILSGLAGEDEQFF.

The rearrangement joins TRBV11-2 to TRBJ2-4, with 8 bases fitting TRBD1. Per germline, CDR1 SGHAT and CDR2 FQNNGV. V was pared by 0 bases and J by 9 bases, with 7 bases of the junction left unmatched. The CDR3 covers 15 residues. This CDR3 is CASSLDPGGAPIQYF. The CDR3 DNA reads TGTGCCAGCAGCTTAGATCCAGGGGGCGCCCCCATTCAGTACTTC.

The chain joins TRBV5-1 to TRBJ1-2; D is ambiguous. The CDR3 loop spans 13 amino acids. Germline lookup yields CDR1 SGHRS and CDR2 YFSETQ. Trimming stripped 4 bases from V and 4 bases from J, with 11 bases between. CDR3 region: CASSEEGVYGYTF. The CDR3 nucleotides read TGCGCCAGCAGCGAGGAGGGAGTCTATGGCTACACCTTC. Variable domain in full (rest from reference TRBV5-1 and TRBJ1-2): KAGVTQTPRYLIKTRGQQVTLSCSPISGHRSVSWYQQTPGQGLQFLFEYFSETQRNKGNFPGRFSGRQFSNSRSEMNVSTLELGDSALYLCASSEEGVYGYTFGSGTRLTVV.

CDR3 sequence (DNA): TGTGCCAGCAGTTTATCCAACCCCGTCGGCGATACGCAGTATTTT. Amino acids: CASSLSNPVGDTQYF. V usage is TRBV28 and J usage is TRBJ2-3, with no clear D. The CDR3 has 15 amino acids. Trimming removed 1 base at V and 6 bases at J, with 14 bases between. Germline CDR1 MDHEN, CDR2 SYDVKM.

The CDR3 DNA follows: TGTGCCAGCAGTTACGAGGGGGATACGCAGTATTTT. Its protein product is CASSYEGDTQYF. The chain links TRBV6-6 to TRBJ2-3; TRBD1 or TRBD2 may be the D gene (5 bases each). Per germline, CDR1 MNHNY and CDR2 SVGAGI (reference sequence). CDR3 size: 12 residues. Trimming removed 2 bases at V and 6 bases at J, with 6 bases between.

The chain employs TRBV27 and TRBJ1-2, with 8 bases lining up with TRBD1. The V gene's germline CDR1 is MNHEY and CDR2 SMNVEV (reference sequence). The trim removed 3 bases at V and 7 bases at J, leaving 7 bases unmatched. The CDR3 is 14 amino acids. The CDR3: CASSLRQGARGYTF. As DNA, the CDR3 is TGTGCCAGCAGTTTGCGGCAGGGGGCTCGTGGCTACACCTTC.

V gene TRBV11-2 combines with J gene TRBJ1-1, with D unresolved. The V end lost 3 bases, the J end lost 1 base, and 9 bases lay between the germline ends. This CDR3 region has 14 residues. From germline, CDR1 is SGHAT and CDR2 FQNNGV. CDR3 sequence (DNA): TGTGCCAGCAGCTTTCATGGCAAGAACACTGAAGCTTTCTTT. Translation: CASSFHGKNTEAFF.

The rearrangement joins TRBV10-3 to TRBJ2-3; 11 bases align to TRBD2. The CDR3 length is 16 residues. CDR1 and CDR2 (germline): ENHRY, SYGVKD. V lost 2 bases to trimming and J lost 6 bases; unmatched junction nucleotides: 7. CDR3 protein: CAISETSGSQGDTQYF. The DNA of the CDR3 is TGTGCCATCAGTGAGACTAGCGGGAGTCAAGGCGATACGCAGTATTTT.

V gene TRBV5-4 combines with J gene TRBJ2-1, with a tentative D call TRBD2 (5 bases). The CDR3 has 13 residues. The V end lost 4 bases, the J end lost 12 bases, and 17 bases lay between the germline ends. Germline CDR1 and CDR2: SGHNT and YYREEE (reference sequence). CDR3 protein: CASSLGGGVVQFF. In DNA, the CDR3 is TGTGCCAGCAGCCTCGGAGGAGGAGTTGTGCAGTTCTTC.

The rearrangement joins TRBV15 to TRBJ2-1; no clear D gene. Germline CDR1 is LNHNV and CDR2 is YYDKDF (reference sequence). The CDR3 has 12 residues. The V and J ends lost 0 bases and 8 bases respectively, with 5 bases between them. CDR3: CATSRDRHEQFF. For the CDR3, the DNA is TGTGCCACCAGCAGAGACCGGCATGAGCAGTTCTTC.

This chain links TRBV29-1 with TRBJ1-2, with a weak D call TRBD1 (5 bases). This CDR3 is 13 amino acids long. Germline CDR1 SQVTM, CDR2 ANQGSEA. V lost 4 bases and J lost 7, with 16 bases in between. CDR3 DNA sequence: TGCAGCGTTGGGGACGCCGGACTTCGTGGCTACACCTTC. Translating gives CSVGDAGLRGYTF.

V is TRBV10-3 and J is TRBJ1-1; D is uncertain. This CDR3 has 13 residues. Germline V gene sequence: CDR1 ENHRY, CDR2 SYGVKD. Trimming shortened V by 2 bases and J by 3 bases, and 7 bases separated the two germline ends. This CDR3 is CAISEIGDTEAFF. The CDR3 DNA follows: TGTGCCATCAGTGAGATCGGGGACACTGAAGCTTTCTTT.

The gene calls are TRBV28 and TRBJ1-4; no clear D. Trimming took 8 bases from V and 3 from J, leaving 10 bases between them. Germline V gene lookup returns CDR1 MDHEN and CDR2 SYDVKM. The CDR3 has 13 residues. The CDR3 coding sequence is TGTGCCAGCCTAGACGGATCTAATGAAAAACTGTTTTTT. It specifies CASLDGSNEKLFF.

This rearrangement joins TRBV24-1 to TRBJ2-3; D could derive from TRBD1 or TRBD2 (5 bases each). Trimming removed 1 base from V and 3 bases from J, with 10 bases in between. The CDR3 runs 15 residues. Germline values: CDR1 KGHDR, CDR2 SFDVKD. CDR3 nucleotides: TGTGCCACCAGTGATTTCAGGGACCCGACAGATACGCAGTATTTT. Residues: CATSDFRDPTDTQYF.

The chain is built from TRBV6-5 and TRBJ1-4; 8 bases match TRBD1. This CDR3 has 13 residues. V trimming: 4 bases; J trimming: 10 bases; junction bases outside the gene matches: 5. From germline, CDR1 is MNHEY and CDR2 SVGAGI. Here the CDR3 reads CASSFSGGLKLFF. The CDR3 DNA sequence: TGTGCCAGCAGTTTTTCAGGGGGCCTAAAACTGTTTTTT.

The CDR3 bases are TGTGCCAGCAGTAAACAGGGGGCAACCAATGAGCAGTTCTTC. Its translation is CASSKQGATNEQFF. The V and J genes are TRBV28 and TRBJ2-1, with 9 bases matching TRBD1. There are 14 residues in the CDR3. After removal of 5 bases from V and 6 bases from J, the junction contained 5 bases not matched to a gene. CDR1 MDHEN and CDR2 SYDVKM come from the germline V gene.

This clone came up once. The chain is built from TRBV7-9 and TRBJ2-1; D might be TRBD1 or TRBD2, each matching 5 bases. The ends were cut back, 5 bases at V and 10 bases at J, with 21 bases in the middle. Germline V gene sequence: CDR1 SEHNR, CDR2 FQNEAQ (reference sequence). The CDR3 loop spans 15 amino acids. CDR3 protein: CASSAPNRDQGEQFF. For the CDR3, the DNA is TGTGCCAGCAGCGCGCCAAACCGGGACCAAGGGGAGCAGTTCTTC.

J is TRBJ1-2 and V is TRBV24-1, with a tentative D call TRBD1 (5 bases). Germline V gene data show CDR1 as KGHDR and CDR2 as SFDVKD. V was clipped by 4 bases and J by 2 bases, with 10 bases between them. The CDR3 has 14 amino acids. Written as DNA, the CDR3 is TGTGCCACCAGTGAGTCGGGACGGAACTATGGCTACACCTTC. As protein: CATSESGRNYGYTF.

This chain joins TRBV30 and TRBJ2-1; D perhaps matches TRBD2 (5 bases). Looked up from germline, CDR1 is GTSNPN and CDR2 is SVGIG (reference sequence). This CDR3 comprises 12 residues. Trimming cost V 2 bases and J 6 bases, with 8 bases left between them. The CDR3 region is CAWSPGSNEQFF. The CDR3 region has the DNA TGTGCCTGGAGTCCTGGGAGCAATGAGCAGTTCTTC.